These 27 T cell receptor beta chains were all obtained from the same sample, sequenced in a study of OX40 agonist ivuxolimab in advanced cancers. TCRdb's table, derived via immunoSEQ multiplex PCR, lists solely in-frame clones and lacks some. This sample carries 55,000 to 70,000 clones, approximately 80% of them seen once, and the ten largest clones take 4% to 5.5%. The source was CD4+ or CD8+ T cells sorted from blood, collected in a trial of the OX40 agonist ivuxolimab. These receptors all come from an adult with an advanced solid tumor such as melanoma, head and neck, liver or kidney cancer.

This CDR3 reads CAWARDRPYGYTF. Here the CDR3 DNA reads TGTGCCTGGGCCAGGGACAGACCTTATGGCTACACCTTC. This chain links TRBV30 with TRBJ1-2; 7 bases fit TRBD1. CDR3 length: 13 residues. V gave up 5 bases and J gave up 5 bases; unmatched junction bases: 8. The V gene's germline CDR1 is GTSNPN and CDR2 SVGIG (reference sequence).

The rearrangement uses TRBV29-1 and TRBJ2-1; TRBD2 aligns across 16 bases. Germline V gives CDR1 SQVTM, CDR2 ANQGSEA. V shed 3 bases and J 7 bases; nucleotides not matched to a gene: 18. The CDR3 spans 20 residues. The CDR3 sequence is CSVDPWEGLAGGTDGNEQFF. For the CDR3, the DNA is TGCAGCGTTGATCCTTGGGAGGGACTAGCGGGAGGGACCGACGGGAATGAGCAGTTCTTC.

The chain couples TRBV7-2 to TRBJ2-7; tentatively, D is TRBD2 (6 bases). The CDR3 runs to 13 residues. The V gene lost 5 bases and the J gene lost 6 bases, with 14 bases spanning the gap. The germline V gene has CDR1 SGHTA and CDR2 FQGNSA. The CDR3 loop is CASSRMEGSEQYF. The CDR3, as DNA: TGTGCCAGCAGCCGGATGGAGGGGAGCGAGCAGTACTTC.

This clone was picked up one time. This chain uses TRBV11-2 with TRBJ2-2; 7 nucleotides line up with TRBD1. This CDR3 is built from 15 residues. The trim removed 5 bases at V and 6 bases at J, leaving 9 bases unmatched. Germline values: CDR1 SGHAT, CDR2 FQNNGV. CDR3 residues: CASSPGQARPGELFF. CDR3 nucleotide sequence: TGTGCCAGCAGCCCAGGACAGGCCCGGCCCGGGGAGCTGTTTTTT.

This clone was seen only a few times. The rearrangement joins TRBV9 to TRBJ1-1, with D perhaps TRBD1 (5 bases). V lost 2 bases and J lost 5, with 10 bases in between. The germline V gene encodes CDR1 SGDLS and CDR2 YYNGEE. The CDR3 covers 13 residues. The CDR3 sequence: CASSVWGETEAFF. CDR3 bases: TGTGCCAGCAGCGTCTGGGGGGAAACTGAAGCTTTCTTT.

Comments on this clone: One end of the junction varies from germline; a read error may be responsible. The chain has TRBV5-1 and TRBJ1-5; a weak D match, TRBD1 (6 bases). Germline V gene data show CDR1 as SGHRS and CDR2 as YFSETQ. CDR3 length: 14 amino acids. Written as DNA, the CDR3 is TGCGCCAGCAGCCCTAAAGGGGGGGACCAGCTCCAGCATTTT. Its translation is CASSPKGGDQLQHF. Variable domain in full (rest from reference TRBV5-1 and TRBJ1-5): KAGVTQTPRYLIKTRGQQVTLSCSPISGHRSVSWYQQTPGQGLQFLFEYFSETQRNKGNFPGRFSGRQFSNSRSEMNVSTLELGDSALYLCASSPKGGDQLQHFGDGTRLSIL.

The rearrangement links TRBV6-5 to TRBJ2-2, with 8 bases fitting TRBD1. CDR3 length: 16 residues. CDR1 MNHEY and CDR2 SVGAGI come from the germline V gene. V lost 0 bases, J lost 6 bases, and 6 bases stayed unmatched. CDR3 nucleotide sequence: TGTGCCAGCAGTTACTCCGCGGACAGGGCCTCCGGGGAGCTGTTTTTT. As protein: CASSYSADRASGELFF.

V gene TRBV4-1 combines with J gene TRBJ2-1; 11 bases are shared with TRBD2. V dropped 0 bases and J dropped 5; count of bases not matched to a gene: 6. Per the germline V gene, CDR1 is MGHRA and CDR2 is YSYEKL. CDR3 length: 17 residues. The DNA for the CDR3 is TGCGCCAGCAGCCAAGATGCGTCTAGCGGGGGGAACAATGAGCAGTTCTTC. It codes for CASSQDASSGGNNEQFF.

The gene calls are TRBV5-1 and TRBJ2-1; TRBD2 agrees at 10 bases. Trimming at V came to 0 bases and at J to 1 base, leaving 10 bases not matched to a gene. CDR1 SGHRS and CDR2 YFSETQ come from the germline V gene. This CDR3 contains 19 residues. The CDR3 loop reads CASSLGGGLAGASYNEQFF. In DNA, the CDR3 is TGCGCCAGCAGCTTGGGAGGAGGGCTAGCGGGAGCTTCCTACAATGAGCAGTTCTTC.

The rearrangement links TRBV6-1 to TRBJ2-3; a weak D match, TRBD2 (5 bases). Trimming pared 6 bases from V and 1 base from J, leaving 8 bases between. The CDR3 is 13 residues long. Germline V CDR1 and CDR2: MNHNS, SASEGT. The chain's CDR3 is CASRTGGTDTQYF. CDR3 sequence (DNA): TGTGCCAGCAGGACCGGGGGCACAGATACGCAGTATTTT.

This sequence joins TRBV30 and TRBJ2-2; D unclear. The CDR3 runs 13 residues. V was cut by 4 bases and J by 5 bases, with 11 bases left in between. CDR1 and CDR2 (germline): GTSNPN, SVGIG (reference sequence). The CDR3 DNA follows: TGTGCCTGGACTCGACTGTTGACCGGGGAGCTGTTTTTT. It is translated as CAWTRLLTGELFF.

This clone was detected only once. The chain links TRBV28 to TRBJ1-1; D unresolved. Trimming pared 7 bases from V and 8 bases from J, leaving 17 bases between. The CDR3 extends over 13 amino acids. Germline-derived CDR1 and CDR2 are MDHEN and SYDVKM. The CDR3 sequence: CASIDGSGLEAFF. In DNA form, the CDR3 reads TGTGCCAGCATCGATGGTTCGGGGTTGGAAGCTTTCTTT.

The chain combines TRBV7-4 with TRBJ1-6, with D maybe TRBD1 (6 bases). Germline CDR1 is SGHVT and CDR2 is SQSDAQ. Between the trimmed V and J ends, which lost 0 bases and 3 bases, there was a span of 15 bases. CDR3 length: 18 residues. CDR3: CASSLADARGHYNSPLHF. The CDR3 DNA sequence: TGTGCCAGCAGCTTAGCGGATGCCAGGGGTCACTATAATTCACCCCTCCACTTT.

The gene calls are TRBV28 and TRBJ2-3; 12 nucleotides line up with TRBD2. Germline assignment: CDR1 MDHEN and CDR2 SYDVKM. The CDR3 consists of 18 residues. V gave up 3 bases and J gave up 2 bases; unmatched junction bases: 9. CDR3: CASSFLGLAGGHTDTQYF. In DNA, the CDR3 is TGTGCCAGCAGTTTCCTGGGGCTAGCGGGAGGGCACACAGATACGCAGTATTTT.

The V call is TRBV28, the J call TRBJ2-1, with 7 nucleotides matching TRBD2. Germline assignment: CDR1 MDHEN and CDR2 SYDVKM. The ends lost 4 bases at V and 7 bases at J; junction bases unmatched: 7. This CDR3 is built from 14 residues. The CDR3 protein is CASSSSGGRNEQFF. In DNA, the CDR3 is TGTGCCAGCAGTTCCTCGGGGGGAAGGAATGAGCAGTTCTTC.

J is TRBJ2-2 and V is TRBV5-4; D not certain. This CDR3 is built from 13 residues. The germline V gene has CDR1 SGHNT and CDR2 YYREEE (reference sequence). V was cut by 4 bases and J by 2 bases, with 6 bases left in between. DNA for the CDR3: TGTGCCAGCAGCCGTCTTAACACCGGGGAGCTGTTTTTT. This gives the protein CASSRLNTGELFF.

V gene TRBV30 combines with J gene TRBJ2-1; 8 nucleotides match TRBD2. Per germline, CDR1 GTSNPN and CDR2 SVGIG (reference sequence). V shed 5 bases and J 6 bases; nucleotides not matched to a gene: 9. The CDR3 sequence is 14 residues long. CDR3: CAWARLAILNEQFF. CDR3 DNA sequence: TGTGCCTGGGCAAGACTAGCGATACTCAATGAGCAGTTCTTC.

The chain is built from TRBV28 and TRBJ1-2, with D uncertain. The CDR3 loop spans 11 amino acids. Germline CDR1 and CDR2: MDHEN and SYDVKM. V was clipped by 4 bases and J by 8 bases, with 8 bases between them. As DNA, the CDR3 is TGTGCCAGCAGTTCTTGGTACGGCTACACCTTC. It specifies CASSSWYGYTF.

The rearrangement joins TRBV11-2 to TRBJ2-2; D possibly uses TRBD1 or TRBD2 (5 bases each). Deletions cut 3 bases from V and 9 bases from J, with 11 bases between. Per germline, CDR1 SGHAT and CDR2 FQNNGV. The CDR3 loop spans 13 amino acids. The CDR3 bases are TGTGCCAGCAGCTTCAGTGGGACCCGGGAGCTGTTTTTT. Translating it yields CASSFSGTRELFF. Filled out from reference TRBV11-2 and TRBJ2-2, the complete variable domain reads EAGVAQSPRYKIIEKRQSVAFWCNPISGHATLYWYQQILGQGPKLLIQFQNNGVVDDSQLPKDRFSAERLKGVDSTLKIQPAKLEDSAVYLCASSFSGTRELFFGEGSRLTVL.

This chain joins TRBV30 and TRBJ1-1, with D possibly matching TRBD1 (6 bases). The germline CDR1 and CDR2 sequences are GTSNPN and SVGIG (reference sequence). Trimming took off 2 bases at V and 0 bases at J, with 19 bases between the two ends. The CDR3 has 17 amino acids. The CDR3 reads CAWSSSPGGRMNTEAFF. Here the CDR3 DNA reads TGTGCCTGGAGTTCCTCCCCCGGGGGCAGGATGAACACTGAAGCTTTCTTT.

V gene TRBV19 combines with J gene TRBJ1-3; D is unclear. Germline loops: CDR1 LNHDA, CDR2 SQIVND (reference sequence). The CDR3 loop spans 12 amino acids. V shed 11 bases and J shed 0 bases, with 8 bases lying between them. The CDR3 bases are TGTGCCTCGGGGAGCTCTGGAAACACCATATATTTT. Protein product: CASGSSGNTIYF.

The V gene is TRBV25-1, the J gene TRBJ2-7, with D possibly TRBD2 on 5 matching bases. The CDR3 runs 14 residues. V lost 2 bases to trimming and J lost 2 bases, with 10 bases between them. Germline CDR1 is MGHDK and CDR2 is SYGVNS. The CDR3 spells CASSEIGVPYEQYF. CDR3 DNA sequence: TGTGCCAGCAGTGAAATCGGGGTCCCCTACGAGCAGTACTTC.

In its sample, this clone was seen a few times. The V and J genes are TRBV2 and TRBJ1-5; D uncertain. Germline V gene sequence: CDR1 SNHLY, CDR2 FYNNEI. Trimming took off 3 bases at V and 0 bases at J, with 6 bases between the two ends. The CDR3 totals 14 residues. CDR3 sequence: CASSETTSNQPQHF. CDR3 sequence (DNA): TGTGCCAGCAGTGAGACGACTAGCAATCAGCCCCAGCATTTT. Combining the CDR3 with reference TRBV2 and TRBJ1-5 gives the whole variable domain EPEVTQTPSHQVTQMGQEVILRCVPISNHLYFYWYRQILGQKVEFLVSFYNNEISEKSEIFDDQFSVERPDGSNFTLKIRSTKLEDSAMYFCASSETTSNQPQHFGDGTRLSIL.

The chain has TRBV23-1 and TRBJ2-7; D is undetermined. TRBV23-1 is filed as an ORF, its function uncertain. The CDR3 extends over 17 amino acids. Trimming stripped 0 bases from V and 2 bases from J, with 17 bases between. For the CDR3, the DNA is TGCGCCAGCAGTCAATCTCGGCCGGACCTAGGGACCTACGAGCAGTACTTC. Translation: CASSQSRPDLGTYEQYF.

The CDR3 nucleotides are TGTGCCAGCAGTGACAGGGGGGAGATTCGCCACGAGCAGTACTTC. Its translation: CASSDRGEIRHEQYF. This chain links TRBV6-1 with TRBJ2-7; perhaps TRBD1 as D (7 bases). The CDR3 runs 15 residues. The germline V gene has CDR1 MNHNS and CDR2 SASEGT. V was clipped by 3 bases and J by 5 bases, with 17 bases between them.

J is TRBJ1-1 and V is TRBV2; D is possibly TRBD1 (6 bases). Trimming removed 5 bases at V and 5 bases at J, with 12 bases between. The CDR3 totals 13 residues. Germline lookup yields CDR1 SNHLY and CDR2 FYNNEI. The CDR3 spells CASSIQGQTEAFF. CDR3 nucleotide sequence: TGTGCCAGCAGTATTCAGGGGCAAACTGAAGCTTTCTTT.

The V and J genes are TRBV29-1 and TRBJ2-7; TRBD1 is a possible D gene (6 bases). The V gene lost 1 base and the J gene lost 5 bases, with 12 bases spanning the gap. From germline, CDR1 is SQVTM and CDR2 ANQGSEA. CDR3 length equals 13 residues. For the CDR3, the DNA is TGCAGCGTTGAAGGACAGGAGGTCGACGAGCAGTACTTC. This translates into CSVEGQEVDEQYF.